This T cell receptor beta chain emerged from a study of control samples from healthy donors and cancer patients. V shed 2 bases and J shed 6 bases, with 16 bases lying between them. This CDR3 is built from 15 residues. CDR1 is SGHTA and CDR2 is FQGTGA in the germline V gene. Assay: immunoSEQ multiplex PCR; the TCRdb copy retains only in-frame clones and omits some. The repertoire holds under 140,000 clones, with around 89% as singletons. The rearrangement links TRBV7-3 to TRBJ1-1; D is uncertain. Sequenced: PBMCs. This clonotype was sampled from a woman in her fifties or sixties with lung cancer. The CDR3, as DNA: TGTGCCAGCAGCTTAGATCCGGGGTCGGTCGCTGAAGCTTTCTTT. Translated: CASSLDPGSVAEAFF.